The sequence of this T cell receptor beta chain was determined in a study of shared clonotypes between healthy human individuals. The wider study: Per donor, CD8 memory used one plate, CD8 naive used two, CD4 memory used three and CD4 naive used three. General study findings and limits: It was observed that roughly 5.1% of naive CD4 clonotypes were shared across several donors.

This table comes from immunoSEQ multiplex PCR, and its TCRdb copy is limited to in-frame clones, with some not included. The data contain 2 million to 3 million clones, approximately 93% of them seen just once; the ten biggest clones take up around 0.4%. Trimming at V came to 3 bases and at J to 8 bases, leaving 11 bases not matched to a gene. Germline V lookup: CDR1 MNHEY, CDR2 SMNVEV (reference sequence). There are 16 residues in the CDR3. On this clone itself: Its antigen is unknown.

The V and J genes are TRBV27 and TRBJ2-1; the match to TRBD2 covers 9 bases. The receptor was derived from a man aged 18 to 29 in good health. Some clones in this sample may be carry-over from other donors' samples. The specimen sequenced was naive CD4+ T cells from PBMCs. As for subset: CD45RA+ positively selected. Here the CDR3 reads CASSFLSGSDVDEQFF. The CDR3 DNA is TGTGCCAGCAGTTTCCTTAGCGGGAGTGATGTAGATGAGCAGTTCTTC.